This is a list of T cell receptor beta chains from one sample in a study of shared clonotypes between healthy human individuals. Repertoires were generated with immunoSEQ multiplex PCR, while TCRdb's copy carries only in-frame clones and drops some. The sample gives 470,000 or so clones, about 85% of which show up once; 12% is in the top ten. Sequencing was performed on PBMCs. These receptors were collected from a woman aged 40 to 50 in good health. Some clones in this sample may be carry-over from other donors' samples. CDR3s include the opening cysteine and the closing phenylalanine or tryptophan. D genes are given only for firm matches. Some rows have no size entry. The others give once, few or many, or a class for an expanded clone.

>TRBV27|TRBD1|TRBJ2-1|few
TGTGCCAGCAGGAAGGCCCGGGACAGGGGCTACAATGAGCAGTTCTTC
CASRKARDRGYNEQFF
>TRBV11-3|TRBD1|TRBJ2-7|.
TGTGCCAGCAGCTTAAGAGGGACAGGGCCCTACGAGCAGTACTTC
CASSLRGTGPYEQYF
>TRBV15|TRBD1|TRBJ1-3|.
TGTGCCACCAGGACGGACAGGGTAGCTGGAAACACCATATATTTT
CATRTDRVAGNTIYF
>TRBV28|.|TRBJ1-3|.
TGTGCCAGCAGTTTCCGCCAGGGCTCTCCCTCTGGAAACACCATATATTTT
CASSFRQGSPSGNTIYF
>TRBV18|.|TRBJ2-7|.
TGTGCCAGCTCACCACCGTTAGGGGACTTCGAGCAGTACTTC
CASSPPLGDFEQYF
>TRBV19|TRBD1|TRBJ1-5|.
TGTGCCAGCAATTATGGGACAGAACTCAATCAGCCCCAGCATTTT
CASNYGTELNQPQHF
>TRBV23-1|.|TRBJ2-6|once
TGCGCCAGCAGTCAAGGTGCGGGACAACCGTCTTCCTCTGGGGCCAACGTCCTGACTTTC
CASSQGAGQPSSSGANVLTF
>TRBV5-6|TRBD1|TRBJ2-5|.
TGTGCCAGCAGCAACAGACAGGGGCAAGAGACCCAGTACTTC
CASSNRQGQETQYF
>TRBV5-1|.|TRBJ1-4|.
TGCGCCAGCAGCTTCGGGCCCCCTAATGAAAAACTGTTTTTT
CASSFGPPNEKLFF
>TRBV2|.|TRBJ2-2|.
TGTGCCAGCAGCCTCCTCGTCGTGGAGGGCGGGGAGCTGTTTTTT
CASSLLVVEGGELFF
>TRBV4-2|.|TRBJ2-7|.
TGTGCCAGCAGCCAAGGGACGGGTATAGGTTACGAGCAGTACTTC
CASSQGTGIGYEQYF
>TRBV7-9|.|TRBJ2-1|.
TGTGCCAGCACCCTACAGGAGACTTACAATGAGCAGTTCTTC
CASTLQETYNEQFF
>TRBV4-2|.|TRBJ1-4|.
TGTGCCAGCAGCCAAGATATCGGGACGGAAAATGAAAAACTGTTTTTT
CASSQDIGTENEKLFF
>TRBV7-2|.|TRBJ2-3|.
TGTGCCAGCAGCTTGCTAGGGCACAGCACAGATACGCAGTATTTT
CASSLLGHSTDTQYF
>TRBV6-1|TRBD2|TRBJ2-1|.
TGTGCCAGCAGTGGGGGACTAGCGGGAGAACAGTTCTTC
CASSGGLAGEQFF
>TRBV5-1|TRBD2|TRBJ2-5|.
TGCGCCAGCAGCTCGAAAATAGCGGGAGGAGGGGAGACCCAGTACTTC
CASSSKIAGGGETQYF
>TRBV5-4|.|TRBJ2-1|.
TGTGCCAGCAGCTTAACCGGGCAGACGTCAGAGCAGTTCTTC
CASSLTGQTSEQFF
>TRBV7-2|TRBD1|TRBJ1-1|once
TGTGCCAGCAGCTTACAGGGGGCAAGCTCTGAAGCTTTCTTT
CASSLQGASSEAFF